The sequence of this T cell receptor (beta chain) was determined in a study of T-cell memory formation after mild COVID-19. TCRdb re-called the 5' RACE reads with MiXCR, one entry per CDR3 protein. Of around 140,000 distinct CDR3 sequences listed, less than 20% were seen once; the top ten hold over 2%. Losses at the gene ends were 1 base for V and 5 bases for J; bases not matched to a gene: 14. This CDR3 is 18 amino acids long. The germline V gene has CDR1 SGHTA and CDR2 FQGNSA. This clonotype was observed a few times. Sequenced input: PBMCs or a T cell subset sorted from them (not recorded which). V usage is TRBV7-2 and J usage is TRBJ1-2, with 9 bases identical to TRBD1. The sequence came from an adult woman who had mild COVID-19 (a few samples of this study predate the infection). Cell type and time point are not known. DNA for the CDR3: TGTGCCAGCAGCTTAGGGAGGACAGGGGTATTGCGAGAATATGGCTACACCTTC. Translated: CASSLGRTGVLREYGYTF.